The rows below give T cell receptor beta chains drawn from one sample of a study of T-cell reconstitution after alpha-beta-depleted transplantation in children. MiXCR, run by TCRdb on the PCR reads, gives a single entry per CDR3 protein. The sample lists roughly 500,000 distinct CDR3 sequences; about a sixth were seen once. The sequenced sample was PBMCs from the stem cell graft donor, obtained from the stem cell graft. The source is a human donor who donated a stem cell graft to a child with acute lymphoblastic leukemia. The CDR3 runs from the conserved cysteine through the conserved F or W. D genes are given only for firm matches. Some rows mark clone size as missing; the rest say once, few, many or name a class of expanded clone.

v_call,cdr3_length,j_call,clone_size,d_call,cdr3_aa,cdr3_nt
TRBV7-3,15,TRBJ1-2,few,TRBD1,CASSLTGTGDYGYTF,TGTGCCAGCAGCTTAACAGGGACAGGGGATTATGGCTACACCTTC
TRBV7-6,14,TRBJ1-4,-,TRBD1,CASSHRGPYEKLFF,TGTGCCAGCAGCCACAGGGGGCCTTATGAAAAACTGTTTTTT
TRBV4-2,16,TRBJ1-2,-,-,CASSQDQGTGHYGYTF,TGTGCCAGCAGCCAAGATCAGGGCACAGGGCACTATGGCTACACCTTC
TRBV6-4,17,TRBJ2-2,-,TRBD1,CASSEFPRGRGTGELFF,TGTGCCAGCAGTGAATTCCCCAGGGGGCGCGGAACCGGGGAGCTGTTTTTT
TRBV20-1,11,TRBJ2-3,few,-,CSAPLTDTQYF,TGCAGTGCTCCACTCACGGATACGCAGTATTTT
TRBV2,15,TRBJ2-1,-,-,CASRAGTVSYNEQFF,TGTGCCAGCAGGGCTGGGACTGTCTCCTACAATGAGCAGTTCTTC
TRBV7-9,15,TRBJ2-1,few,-,CASSPDLASYNEQFF,TGTGCCAGCAGCCCGGACTTGGCGTCCTACAATGAGCAGTTCTTC
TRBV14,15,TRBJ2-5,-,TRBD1,CASSQRGTVQETQYF,TGTGCCAGCAGCCAACGAGGGACAGTTCAAGAGACCCAGTACTTC
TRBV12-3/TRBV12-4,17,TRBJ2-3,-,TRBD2,CASRSSSGRAWADTQYF,TGTGCCAGCAGGAGTTCTAGCGGGAGGGCCTGGGCAGATACGCAGTATTTT
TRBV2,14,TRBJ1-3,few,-,CASFGAFAGNTIYF,TGTGCCAGCTTCGGGGCCTTCGCTGGAAACACCATATATTTT
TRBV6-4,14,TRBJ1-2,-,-,CASSAERTGYGYTF,TGTGCCAGCAGTGCTGAGCGGACGGGCTATGGCTACACCTTC
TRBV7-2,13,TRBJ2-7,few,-,CASTPRGSYEQYF,TGTGCCAGCACCCCAAGGGGTAGCTACGAGCAGTACTTC
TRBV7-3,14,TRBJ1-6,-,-,CASRSPGLNSPLHF,TGTGCCAGCAGGAGCCCGGGGCTAAATTCACCCCTCCACTTT
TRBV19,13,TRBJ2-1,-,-,CASSIMGQDEQFF,TGTGCCAGTAGTATTATGGGTCAGGATGAGCAGTTCTTC
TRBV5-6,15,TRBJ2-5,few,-,CASSLEVGGQETQYF,TGTGCCAGCAGCTTGGAAGTAGGAGGGCAAGAGACCCAGTACTTC
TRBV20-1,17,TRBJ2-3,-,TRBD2,CSARASGSLLRTDTQYF,TGCAGTGCTAGAGCAAGCGGGAGCTTGCTCAGAACAGATACGCAGTATTTT
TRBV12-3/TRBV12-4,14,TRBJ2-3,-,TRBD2,CATPPASGTDTQYF,TGTGCCACCCCGCCGGCTAGCGGAACAGATACGCAGTATTTT
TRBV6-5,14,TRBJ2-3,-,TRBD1,CASSSPGQTDTQYF,TGTGCCAGCAGTTCGCCGGGACAGACTGATACGCAGTATTTT
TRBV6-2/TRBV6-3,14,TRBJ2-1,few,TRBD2,CASSFLTSGNEQFF,TGTGCCAGCAGTTTCTTGACTAGCGGCAATGAGCAGTTCTTC
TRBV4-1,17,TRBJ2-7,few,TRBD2,CASSQDVVRAGVVGQYF,TGCGCCAGCAGCCAAGATGTAGTAAGAGCGGGAGTCGTTGGGCAGTACTTC
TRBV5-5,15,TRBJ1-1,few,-,CASSLDQGGRTEAFF,TGTGCCAGCAGCTTGGATCAGGGAGGGAGAACTGAAGCTTTCTTT
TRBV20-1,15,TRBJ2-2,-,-,CSASPRGLRAGELFF,-
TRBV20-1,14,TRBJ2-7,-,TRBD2,CKMGLAGVSYEQYF,TGCAAAATGGGACTAGCGGGAGTGTCCTACGAGCAGTACTTC
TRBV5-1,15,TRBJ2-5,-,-,CASSRRGQYQETHYF,TGCGCCAGCAGCAGACGCGGCCAGTACCAAGAGACCCACTACTTC
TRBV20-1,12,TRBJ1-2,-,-,CSASLQGYGYTF,TGCAGTGCTAGCCTACAGGGATATGGCTACACCTTC
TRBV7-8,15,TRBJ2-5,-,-,CASSLATGVQETQYF,TGTGCCAGCAGCTTAGCGACGGGGGTTCAAGAGACCCAGTACTTC
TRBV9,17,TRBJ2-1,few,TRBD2,CASSARGLAGVSNEQFF,TGTGCCAGCAGCGCCCGCGGGCTAGCGGGAGTAAGCAATGAGCAGTTCTTC